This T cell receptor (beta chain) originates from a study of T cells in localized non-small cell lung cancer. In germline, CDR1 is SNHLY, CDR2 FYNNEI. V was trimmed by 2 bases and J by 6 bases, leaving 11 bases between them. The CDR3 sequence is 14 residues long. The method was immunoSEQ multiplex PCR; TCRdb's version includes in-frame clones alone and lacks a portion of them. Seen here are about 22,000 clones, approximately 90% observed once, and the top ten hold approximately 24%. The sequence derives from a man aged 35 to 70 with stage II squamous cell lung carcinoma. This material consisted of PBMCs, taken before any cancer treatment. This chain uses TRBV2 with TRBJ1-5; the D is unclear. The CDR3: CASSETVLVQPQHF. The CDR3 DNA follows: TGTGCCAGCAGTGAAACGGTTTTAGTTCAGCCCCAGCATTTT.